This T cell receptor beta chain was recorded in a study of blood T cell repertoires in COVID-19. Study at large: T cells, B-cell-depleted T cells, or PBMCs supplied cDNA or gDNA.

Authors' methods: Estimation of nucleated cell counts relied on the amplification of reference gene primers. Data came from immunoSEQ multiplex PCR; TCRdb stores just in-frame clones and leaves some out. D and trimming come from the DNA, and the V and J calls and clone size come from that table. The sample shows 250,000 or so clones, 80% to 90% of them seen only once. The sequence derives from a woman aged 40-49 years who had been exposed to COVID-19. The sequencing input was PBMCs or T cells enriched from blood (not recorded which).

The CDR3 DNA reads as TGTGCCAGCAGCTTAGGCTTCAGGGCCCACGAGCAGTACTTC. It yields the protein CASSLGFRAHEQYF. The rearrangement joins TRBV13 to TRBJ2-7; possibly TRBD1 for D (5 bases). Trimming took 0 bases from V and 5 from J, leaving 11 bases between them. Germline CDR1 reads PRHDT; CDR2 reads FYEKMQ (reference sequence). The CDR3 is 14 residues long.